The 32 T cell receptor beta chains in this list originate from one sample, sequenced in a study of shared clonotypes between healthy human individuals. Sequenced by immunoSEQ multiplex PCR; TCRdb stores in-frame clones only, minus some. The sample holds 75,000 to 100,000 clones, about half seen once. The specimen sequenced was PBMCs. The receptors derive from a woman aged 40-49 years in good health. Some clones in this sample may be carry-over from other donors' samples.

V is TRBV2 and J is TRBJ2-7, with D possibly TRBD2 on 6 matching bases. Germline V gene lookup returns CDR1 SNHLY and CDR2 FYNNEI. This CDR3 has 13 amino acids. V lost 4 bases and J lost 2, with 9 bases in between. The CDR3 DNA is TGTGCCAGCAGTGTTAGCGGAACCTACGAGCAGTACTTC. This encodes CASSVSGTYEQYF.

This clone was recorded a few times. The chain employs TRBV5-4 and TRBJ2-5, with 10 bases identical to TRBD2. CDR1 is SGHNT, CDR2 YYREEE, per germline (reference sequence). This CDR3 contains 15 residues. V dropped 4 bases and J dropped 4; count of bases not matched to a gene: 7. Written as DNA, the CDR3 is TGTGCCAGCAGCGCCACTAGCGGGGCAGGAGAGACCCAGTACTTC. Translating it yields CASSATSGAGETQYF.

This clone was seen at least ten times. The rearrangement joins TRBV18 to TRBJ2-3; no clear D. V was trimmed by 1 base and J by 0 bases, leaving 2 bases between them. The CDR3 consists of 13 residues. Germline assignment: CDR1 KGHSH and CDR2 LQKENI. This CDR3 is CASSPLSTDTQYF. The CDR3 coding sequence is TGTGCCAGCTCACCACTTAGCACAGATACGCAGTATTTT.

This clone was counted at least ten times. V and J are TRBV19 and TRBJ1-2; D gene uncertain. Trimming pared 5 bases from V and 2 bases from J, leaving 15 bases between. This CDR3 spans 15 amino acids. CDR1 is LNHDA, CDR2 SQIVND, per germline (reference sequence). CDR3 coding DNA: TGTGCCAGTAGTCCCCGTGACACCCTGAACTATGGCTACACCTTC. The encoded protein is CASSPRDTLNYGYTF.

V gene TRBV14 combines with J gene TRBJ1-4, with 7 bases that match TRBD1. There are 15 residues in the CDR3. With V trimmed by 2 bases and J by 12 bases, 12 bases remained unmatched. CDR1 and CDR2 from the germline V gene are SGHDN and FVKESK. Here the CDR3 DNA reads TGTGCCAGCAGCCAACAACAGGGGACCACGGGAGAACTGTTTTTT. Its protein product is CASSQQQGTTGELFF.

This clone occurred a few times. The V gene is TRBV5-1, the J gene TRBJ2-1; D perhaps matches TRBD1 (6 bases). The CDR3 totals 15 residues. Germline lookup yields CDR1 SGHRS and CDR2 YFSETQ. The V end lost 4 bases, the J end lost 0 bases, and 11 bases lay between the germline ends. As DNA, the CDR3 is TGCGCCAGCAGCGACAGGATAAGCTCCTACAATGAGCAGTTCTTC. Protein sequence: CASSDRISSYNEQFF. Full variable domain (remainder filled in from reference TRBV5-1 and TRBJ2-1): KAGVTQTPRYLIKTRGQQVTLSCSPISGHRSVSWYQQTPGQGLQFLFEYFSETQRNKGNFPGRFSGRQFSNSRSEMNVSTLELGDSALYLCASSDRISSYNEQFFGPGTRLTVL.

The gene calls are TRBV14 and TRBJ2-7, with D possibly TRBD2 on 5 matching bases. The germline CDR1 and CDR2 sequences are SGHDN and FVKESK. The V end was cut by 0 bases, the J end by 7 bases, with 16 bases between. The CDR3 sequence is 15 residues long. DNA of the CDR3: TGTGCCAGCAGCCAAGATAATAACGGGGTCGGGGAGCAGTACTTC. Translated, it gives CASSQDNNGVGEQYF. Variable domain in full (rest from reference TRBV14 and TRBJ2-7): EAGVTQFPSHSVIEKGQTVTLRCDPISGHDNLYWYRRVMGKEIKFLLHFVKESKQDESGMPNNRFLAERTGGTYSTLKVQPAELEDSGVYFCASSQDNNGVGEQYFGPGTRLTVT.

This clone has more than one count but fewer than ten. The chain links TRBV2 to TRBJ2-5, with D maybe TRBD2 (5 bases). Germline V gene sequence: CDR1 SNHLY, CDR2 FYNNEI. The V gene lost 6 bases and the J gene lost 11 bases, with 16 bases spanning the gap. The CDR3 runs to 12 residues. This CDR3 is CASSRSHGEQYF. The CDR3 nucleotides are TGTGCCAGCAGCCGATCCCACGGGGAGCAGTACTTC.

V gene TRBV5-4 combines with J gene TRBJ2-5; the match to TRBD2 covers 12 bases. V lost 4 bases and J lost 0; bases outside the gene matches: 1. In germline, CDR1 is SGHNT, CDR2 YYREEE (reference sequence). This CDR3 contains 15 residues. The CDR3 nucleotides are TGTGCCAGCAGCCTAGCGGGAGGGAACCAAGAGACCCAGTACTTC. Residues: CASSLAGGNQETQYF. Full variable domain (rest looked up from reference TRBV5-4 and TRBJ2-5): ETGVTQSPTHLIKTRGQQVTLRCSSQSGHNTVSWYQQALGQGPQFIFQYYREEENGRGNFPPRFSGLQFPNYSSELNVNALELDDSALYLCASSLAGGNQETQYFGPGTRLLVL.

The chain joins TRBV4-1 to TRBJ2-5; D ambiguous. V was trimmed by 1 base and J by 4 bases, leaving 10 bases between them. Germline CDR1 reads MGHRA; CDR2 reads YSYEKL. CDR3 length equals 14 residues. CDR3 sequence: CASSQGSQGETQYF. The CDR3 DNA reads as TGCGCCAGCAGCCAAGGCTCCCAAGGAGAGACCCAGTACTTC.

This chain connects TRBV6-5 to TRBJ2-2; 7 bases are a match to TRBD2. J gave up 6 bases and V 2 bases, and 9 bases lay outside the gene matches. CDR3 length: 16 residues. Per germline, CDR1 MNHEY and CDR2 SVGAGI. CDR3 sequence (DNA): TGTGCCAGCAGTTACACGGGGGAGGGCCGTTCCGGGGAGCTGTTTTTT. Translating it yields CASSYTGEGRSGELFF.

The chain carries TRBV19 and TRBJ1-5; no reliable D call. CDR1 and CDR2 (germline): LNHDA, SQIVND (reference sequence). There are 14 residues in the CDR3. V lost 4 bases, J lost 3 bases, and 10 bases lay in between. The CDR3 sequence: CASSSRQDNQPQHF. In DNA, the CDR3 is TGTGCCAGTAGTAGTCGGCAGGACAATCAGCCCCAGCATTTT.

The genes are TRBV2 and TRBJ2-1; 13 bases line up with TRBD2. CDR1 and CDR2 from the germline V gene are SNHLY and FYNNEI. V trimming: 3 bases; J trimming: 6 bases; junction bases outside the gene matches: 2. The CDR3 loop spans 15 amino acids. The CDR3 sequence: CASSETSGRSNEQFF. Written as DNA, the CDR3 is TGTGCCAGCAGTGAGACTAGCGGGAGGAGCAATGAGCAGTTCTTC.

Regarding this clone: A much larger clone is a single base away; this may be a read error. The gene calls are TRBV28 and TRBJ2-3, with 11 bases lining up with TRBD2. This CDR3 contains 15 residues. Per germline, CDR1 MDHEN and CDR2 SYDVKM. CDR3 loop: CACSLAGGPGDTQYF. CDR3 bases: TGTGCCTGCAGTTTAGCGGGAGGGCCCGGGGATACGCAGTATTTT.

The chain is built from TRBV11-1 and TRBJ2-3; 7 bases are shared with TRBD1. The CDR3 totals 15 residues. Per the germline V gene, CDR1 is SGHAT and CDR2 is FQDESV (reference sequence). The V gene end was trimmed by 2 bases and the J gene end by 3 bases; junction bases not matched to a gene: 5. The CDR3 region is CASSLTGQETDTQYF. CDR3 DNA sequence: TGTGCCAGCAGCTTAACTGGACAGGAGACAGATACGCAGTATTTT.

This chain connects TRBV5-4 to TRBJ1-5; D gene uncertain. The germline CDR1 and CDR2 sequences are SGHNT and YYREEE (reference sequence). The V end was cut by 2 bases, the J end by 3 bases, with 6 bases between. The length of the CDR3 is 13 residues. DNA of the CDR3: TGTGCCAGCAGCTTCCGCCCCAATCAGCCCCAGCATTTT. It yields the protein CASSFRPNQPQHF. The whole variable domain, filled in from reference TRBV5-4 and TRBJ1-5, reads ETGVTQSPTHLIKTRGQQVTLRCSSQSGHNTVSWYQQALGQGPQFIFQYYREEENGRGNFPPRFSGLQFPNYSSELNVNALELDDSALYLCASSFRPNQPQHFGDGTRLSIL.

There are a few counts of this clone. The chain joins TRBV6-1 to TRBJ2-7; D remains ambiguous. The CDR3 covers 15 residues. The germline V and J ends were trimmed by 5 bases and 1 base, with 15 bases remaining between them. Germline lookup yields CDR1 MNHNS and CDR2 SASEGT. The CDR3 here is CASSSWVLLSYEQYF. The CDR3 nucleotides are TGTGCCAGCAGTTCATGGGTTCTTCTATCCTACGAGCAGTACTTC.

This clone was recorded only once. V gene TRBV6-6 combines with J gene TRBJ2-1; D is perhaps TRBD2 (5 bases). V lost 5 bases, J lost 5 bases, and 10 bases lay in between. The CDR3 runs 13 residues. The V gene's germline CDR1 is MNHNY and CDR2 SVGAGI (reference sequence). CDR3: CASSGWENNEQFF. CDR3 nucleotide sequence: TGTGCCAGCAGTGGGTGGGAGAACAATGAGCAGTTCTTC.

In DNA, the CDR3 is TGTGCCAGCAGCAAGGGAGGGCCTGGCGAGCAGTACTTC. Protein product: CASSKGGPGEQYF. The gene calls are TRBV11-2 and TRBJ2-5; TRBD2 matches at 7 bases. The J call may be mistaken, given a closer DNA end match to TRBJ2-7. The CDR3 loop spans 13 amino acids. CDR1 is SGHAT, CDR2 FQNNGV, per germline.

The chain links TRBV7-3 to TRBJ2-3, with D unresolved. From germline, CDR1 is SGHTA and CDR2 FQGTGA. Trimming pared 2 bases from V and 2 bases from J, leaving 11 bases between. This CDR3 is built from 15 residues. CDR3 protein: CASSLGRLSTDTQYF. CDR3 DNA: TGTGCCAGCAGCTTAGGCAGGTTGTCCACAGATACGCAGTATTTT.

This sequence joins TRBV7-9 and TRBJ2-1; 12 nucleotides align to TRBD1. The CDR3 sequence is 16 residues long. CDR1 SEHNR and CDR2 FQNEAQ come from the germline V gene (reference sequence). V gave up 0 bases and J gave up 12 bases; unmatched junction bases: 9. CDR3 bases: TGTGCCAGCAGCTTAGCGTTGGGACAGGGGGCTGGTGGGCAGTTCTTC. Amino acid sequence: CASSLALGQGAGGQFF.

The chain uses TRBV15 and TRBJ2-7; TRBD2 aligns across 9 bases. Losses at the gene ends were 1 base for V and 2 bases for J; bases not matched to a gene: 3. This CDR3 is 15 amino acids long. Germline V gene sequence: CDR1 LNHNV, CDR2 YYDKDF (reference sequence). The CDR3 is CATSRAGGRAYEQYF. The CDR3 nucleotides read TGTGCCACCAGCAGAGCGGGCGGGAGGGCCTACGAGCAGTACTTC.

The rearrangement joins TRBV29-1 to TRBJ1-4; D might be TRBD1 (6 bases). In germline, CDR1 is SQVTM, CDR2 ANQGSEA. The CDR3 contains 12 residues. V lost 7 bases and J lost 8, with 14 bases in between. CDR3 coding DNA: TGCAGCGCCAGGGGATTTGCGGAAAAACTGTTTTTT. This gives the protein CSARGFAEKLFF.

The chain carries TRBV4-1 and TRBJ2-5; the match to TRBD2 covers 11 bases. The CDR3 consists of 15 residues. Germline V gene lookup returns CDR1 MGHRA and CDR2 YSYEKL. V shed 4 bases and J 13 bases; nucleotides not matched to a gene: 14. In DNA, the CDR3 is TGCGCCAGCAGCCCGAGTCACACTAGCGGGAGCCAACCGTACTTC. It specifies CASSPSHTSGSQPYF.

The chain carries TRBV5-1 and TRBJ2-7, with 7 bases lining up with TRBD2. Germline loops: CDR1 SGHRS, CDR2 YFSETQ. Trimming cost V 4 bases and J 6 bases; bases outside gene matches: 10. The CDR3 contains 14 residues. DNA of the CDR3: TGCGCCAGCAGCCAGGCCCCTAGCGGTGGCGAGCAGTACTTC. Its protein product is CASSQAPSGGEQYF.

The chain couples TRBV5-6 to TRBJ2-5; TRBD2 is a possible D gene (5 bases). CDR3 length: 12 residues. CDR1 and CDR2 from the germline V gene are SGHDT and YYEEEE. V lost 0 bases and J lost 11, with 11 bases in between. The CDR3 DNA reads TGTGCCAGCAGCTTGGGGGGAGCGGAGCAGTACTTC. Translated: CASSLGGAEQYF.

The table lists this clone with a few counts. The chain links TRBV6-5 to TRBJ2-7; a weak D match, TRBD1 (6 bases). The CDR3 has 15 amino acids. V was shortened by 0 bases and J by 1 base, with 10 bases between the two germline ends. Germline CDR1 is MNHEY and CDR2 is SVGAGI. DNA for the CDR3: TGTGCCAGCAGTTACTCTCGGCAGGGGTCCTACGAGCAGTACTTC. It specifies CASSYSRQGSYEQYF.

This chain uses TRBV5-6 with TRBJ2-1; D not resolved. Per the germline V gene, CDR1 is SGHDT and CDR2 is YYEEEE. CDR3 length: 15 residues. With 4 bases removed from V and 3 bases from J, the gap between germline ends came to 14 bases. The DNA of the CDR3 is TGTGCCAGCAGCCGCTCCCGTGGGTACTACAATGAGCAGTTCTTC. It translates to CASSRSRGYYNEQFF.

This clone was observed a handful of times. V usage is TRBV29-1 and J usage is TRBJ2-5; TRBD1 agrees at 9 bases. Per germline, CDR1 SQVTM and CDR2 ANQGSEA. V lost 3 bases and J lost 3; bases outside the gene matches: 5. The CDR3 length is 14 residues. In nucleotides, the CDR3 is TGCAGCGTTGAGAGCTGGACAGGGGAAGAGACCCAGTACTTC. Its protein is CSVESWTGEETQYF. Drawing the rest from reference TRBV29-1 and TRBJ2-5, the complete variable domain is SAVISQKPSRDICQRGTSLTIQCQVDSQVTMMFWYRQQPGQSLTLIATANQGSEATYESGFVIDKFPISRPNLTFSTLTVSNMSPEDSSIYLCSVESWTGEETQYFGPGTRLLVL.

In this sample, this clone turned up many times. The V gene is TRBV6-5, the J gene TRBJ1-5; D gene ambiguous. The germline V and J ends were trimmed by 2 bases and 5 bases, with 7 bases remaining between them. This CDR3 contains 13 residues. The germline gives CDR1 MNHEY, CDR2 SVGAGI. CDR3 loop: CASSYLGDQPQHF. The CDR3 DNA follows: TGTGCCAGCAGTTACCTTGGAGATCAGCCCCAGCATTTT.

This clone has at least ten counts. The chain carries TRBV7-2 and TRBJ1-2, with D perhaps TRBD1 (6 bases). CDR1 is SGHTA, CDR2 FQGNSA, per germline. The CDR3 extends over 16 amino acids. Trimming took off 5 bases at V and 8 bases at J, with 24 bases between the two ends. CDR3 loop: CASSDNGWTDLFGYTF. The CDR3 DNA is TGTGCCAGCAGCGACAACGGCTGGACAGACCTCTTCGGCTACACCTTC.

The V and J genes are TRBV7-8 and TRBJ2-2; 8 positions match TRBD1. The junction had 7 bases not matched to a gene; V was cut back by 5 bases and J by 2 bases. CDR3 length: 16 residues. Germline-derived CDR1 and CDR2 are SGHVS and FQNEAQ. Written as DNA, the CDR3 is TGTGCCAGCAGCACCCGGACAGGGTTCAACACCGGGGAGCTGTTTTTT. Amino acid sequence: CASSTRTGFNTGELFF.